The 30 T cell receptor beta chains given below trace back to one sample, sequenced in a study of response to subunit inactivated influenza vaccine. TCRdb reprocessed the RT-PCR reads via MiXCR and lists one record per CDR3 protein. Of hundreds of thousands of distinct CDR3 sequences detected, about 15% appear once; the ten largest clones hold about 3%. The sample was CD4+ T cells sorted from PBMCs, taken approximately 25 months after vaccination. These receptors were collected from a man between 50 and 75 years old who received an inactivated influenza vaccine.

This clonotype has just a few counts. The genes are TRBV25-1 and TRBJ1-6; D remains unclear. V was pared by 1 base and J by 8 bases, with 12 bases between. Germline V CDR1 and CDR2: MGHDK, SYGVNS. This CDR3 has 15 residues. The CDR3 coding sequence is TGTGCCAGCAGTGAATCGCGCGGTTCCGATTCACCCCTCCACTTT. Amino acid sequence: CASSESRGSDSPLHF.

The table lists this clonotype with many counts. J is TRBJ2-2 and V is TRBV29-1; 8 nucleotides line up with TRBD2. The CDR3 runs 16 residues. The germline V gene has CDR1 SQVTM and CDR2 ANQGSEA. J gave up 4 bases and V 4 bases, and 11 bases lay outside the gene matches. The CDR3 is CSVVGPGGPVTGELFF. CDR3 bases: TGCAGCGTTGTTGGGCCGGGAGGGCCAGTCACCGGGGAGCTGTTTTTT.

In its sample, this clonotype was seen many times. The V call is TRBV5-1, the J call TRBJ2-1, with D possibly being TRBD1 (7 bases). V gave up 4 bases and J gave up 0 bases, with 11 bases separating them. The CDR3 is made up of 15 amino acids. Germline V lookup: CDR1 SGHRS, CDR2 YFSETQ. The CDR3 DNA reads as TGCGCCAGCAGCGGCGGGACAGACTCCTACAATGAGCAGTTCTTC. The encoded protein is CASSGGTDSYNEQFF.

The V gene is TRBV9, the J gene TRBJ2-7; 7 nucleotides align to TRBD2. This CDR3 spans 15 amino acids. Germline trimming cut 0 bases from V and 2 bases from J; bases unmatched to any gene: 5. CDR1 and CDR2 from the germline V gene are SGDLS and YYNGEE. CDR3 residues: CASSVEAGLTYEQYF. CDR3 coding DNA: TGTGCCAGCAGCGTAGAAGCGGGACTAACCTACGAGCAGTACTTC.

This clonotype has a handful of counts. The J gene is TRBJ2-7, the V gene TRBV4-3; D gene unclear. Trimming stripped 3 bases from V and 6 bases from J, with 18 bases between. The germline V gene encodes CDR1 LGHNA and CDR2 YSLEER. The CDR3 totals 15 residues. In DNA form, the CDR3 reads TGCGCCAGCAGCCAGCATTCTGAGGTTGGGGTCGAGCAGTACTTC. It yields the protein CASSQHSEVGVEQYF.

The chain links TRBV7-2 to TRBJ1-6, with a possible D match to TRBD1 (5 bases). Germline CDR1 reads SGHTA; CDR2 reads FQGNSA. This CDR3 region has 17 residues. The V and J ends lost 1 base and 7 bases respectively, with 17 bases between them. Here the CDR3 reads CASSLVFQGAVNSPLHF. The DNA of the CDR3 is TGTGCCAGCAGCTTAGTATTTCAGGGCGCCGTCAATTCACCCCTCCACTTT. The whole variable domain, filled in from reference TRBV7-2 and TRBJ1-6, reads GAGVSQSPSNKVTEKGKDVELRCDPISGHTALYWYRQSLGQGLEFLIYFQGNSAPDKSGLPSDRFSAERTGGSVSTLTIQRTQQEDSAVYLCASSLVFQGAVNSPLHFGNGTRLTVT.

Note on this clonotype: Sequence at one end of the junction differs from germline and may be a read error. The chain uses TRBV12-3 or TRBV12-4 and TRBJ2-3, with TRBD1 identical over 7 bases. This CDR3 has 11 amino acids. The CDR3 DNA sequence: TGCAGAGGGGGCTGCACAGATACGCAGTATTTT. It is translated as CRGGCTDTQYF.

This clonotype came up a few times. The CDR3 loop is CASSQDPSGYNTEAFF. CDR3 coding DNA: TGTGCCAGCAGCCAAGATCCATCCGGGTACAACACTGAAGCTTTCTTT. The V call is TRBV4-2, the J call TRBJ1-1, with D uncertain. Germline-derived CDR1 and CDR2 are LGHNA and YNFKEQ. The CDR3 length is 16 residues. V lost 0 bases, J lost 2 bases, and 13 bases lay in between.

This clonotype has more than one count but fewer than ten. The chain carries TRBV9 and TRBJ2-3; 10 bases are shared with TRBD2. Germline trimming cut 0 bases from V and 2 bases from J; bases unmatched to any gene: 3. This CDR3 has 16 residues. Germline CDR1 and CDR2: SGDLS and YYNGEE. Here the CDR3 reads CASSVGTSGDTDTQYF. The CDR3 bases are TGTGCCAGCAGCGTAGGGACTAGCGGAGACACAGATACGCAGTATTTT.

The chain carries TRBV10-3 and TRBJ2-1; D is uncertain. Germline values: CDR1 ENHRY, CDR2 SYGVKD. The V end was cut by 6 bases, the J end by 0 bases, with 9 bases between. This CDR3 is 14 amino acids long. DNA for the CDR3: TGTGCCATCAGCACTTTTAGCTCCTACAATGAGCAGTTCTTC. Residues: CAISTFSSYNEQFF.

The CDR3 sequence is CASSPGDRGFEQYF. CDR3 nucleotides: TGTGCCAGCAGCCCTGGGGACAGGGGTTTTGAGCAGTACTTC. The chain couples TRBV28 to TRBJ2-7; TRBD1 matches at 10 bases. The CDR3 spans 14 residues. The germline gives CDR1 MDHEN, CDR2 SYDVKM. Unmatched junction bases numbered 9, after V lost 6 bases and J lost 7 bases.

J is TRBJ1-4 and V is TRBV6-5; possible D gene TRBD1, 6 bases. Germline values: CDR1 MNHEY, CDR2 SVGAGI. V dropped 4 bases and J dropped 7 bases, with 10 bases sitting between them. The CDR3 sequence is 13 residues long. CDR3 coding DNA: TGTGCCAGCAGTTCTATACAGGGTGAAAAACTGTTTTTT. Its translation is CASSSIQGEKLFF.

CDR3 DNA: TGCGCCAGCAGCCGCCTAGCGAATTCCTACGAGCAGTACTTC. This encodes CASSRLANSYEQYF. This chain connects TRBV4-3 to TRBJ2-7, with a possible D match to TRBD2 (6 bases). The CDR3 is made up of 14 amino acids. Germline CDR1 and CDR2: LGHNA and YSLEER. Trimming stripped 4 bases from V and 1 base from J, with 11 bases between.

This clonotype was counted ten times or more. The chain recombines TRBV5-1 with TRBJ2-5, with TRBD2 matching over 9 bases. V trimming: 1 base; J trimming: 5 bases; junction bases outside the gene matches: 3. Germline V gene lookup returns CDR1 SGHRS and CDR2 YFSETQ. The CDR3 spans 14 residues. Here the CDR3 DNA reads TGCGCCAGCAGCTTGTCTAGCGGGACGGAGACCCAGTACTTC. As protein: CASSLSSGTETQYF.

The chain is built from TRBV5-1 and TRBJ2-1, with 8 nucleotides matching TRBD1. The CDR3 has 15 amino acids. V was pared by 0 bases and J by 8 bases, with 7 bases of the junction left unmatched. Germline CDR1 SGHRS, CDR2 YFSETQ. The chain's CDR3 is CASSLGRGRGDEQFF. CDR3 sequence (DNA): TGCGCCAGCAGCTTGGGCAGGGGGCGCGGGGATGAGCAGTTCTTC.

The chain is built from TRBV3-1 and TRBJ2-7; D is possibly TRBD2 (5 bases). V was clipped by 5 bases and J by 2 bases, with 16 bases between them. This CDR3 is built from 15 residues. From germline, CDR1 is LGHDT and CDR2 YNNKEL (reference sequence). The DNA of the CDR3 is TGTGCCAGCAGCTCCTGGGTGGAGGTTCCCTACGAGCAGTACTTC. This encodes CASSSWVEVPYEQYF.

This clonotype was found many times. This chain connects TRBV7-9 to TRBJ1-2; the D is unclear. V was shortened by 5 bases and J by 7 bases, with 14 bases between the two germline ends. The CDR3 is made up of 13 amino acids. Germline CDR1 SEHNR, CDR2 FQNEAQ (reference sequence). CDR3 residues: CASSPDTRAGYTF. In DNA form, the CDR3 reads TGTGCCAGCAGCCCCGACACGAGGGCTGGCTACACCTTC.

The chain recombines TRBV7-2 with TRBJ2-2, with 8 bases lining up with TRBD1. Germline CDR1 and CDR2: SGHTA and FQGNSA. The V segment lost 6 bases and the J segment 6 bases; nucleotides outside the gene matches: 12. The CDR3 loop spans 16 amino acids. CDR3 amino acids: CASSRGQGFKSGELFF. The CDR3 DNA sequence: TGTGCCAGCAGTCGTGGACAGGGTTTTAAGTCCGGGGAGCTGTTTTTT.

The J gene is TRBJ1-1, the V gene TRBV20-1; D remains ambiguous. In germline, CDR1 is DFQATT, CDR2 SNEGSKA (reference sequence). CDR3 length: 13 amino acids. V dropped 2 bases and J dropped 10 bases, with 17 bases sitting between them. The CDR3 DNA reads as TGCAGTGCTAGAATGCCCCCACGCGTAGCAGCTTTCTTT. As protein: CSARMPPRVAAFF.

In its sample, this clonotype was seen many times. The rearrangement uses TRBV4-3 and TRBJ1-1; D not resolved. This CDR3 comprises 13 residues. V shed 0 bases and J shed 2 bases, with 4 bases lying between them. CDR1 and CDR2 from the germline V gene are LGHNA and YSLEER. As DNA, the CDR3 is TGCGCCAGCAGCCAAGAGAGCAACACTGAAGCTTTCTTT. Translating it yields CASSQESNTEAFF.

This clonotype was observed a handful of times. The CDR3 sequence: CSARRQDKNIQYF. The CDR3 DNA sequence: TGCAGTGCTAGAAGACAGGACAAAAACATTCAGTACTTC. The chain recombines TRBV20-1 with TRBJ2-4; TRBD1 might be the D (6 bases). The CDR3 totals 13 residues. CDR1 and CDR2 from the germline V gene are DFQATT and SNEGSKA (reference sequence). The V and J ends lost 2 bases and 3 bases respectively, with 8 bases between them.

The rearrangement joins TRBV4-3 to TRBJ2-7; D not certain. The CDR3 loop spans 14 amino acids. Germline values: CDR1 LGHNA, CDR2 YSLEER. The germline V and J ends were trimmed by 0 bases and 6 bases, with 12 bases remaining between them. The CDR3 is CASSQEAALGEQYF. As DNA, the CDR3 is TGCGCCAGCAGCCAAGAGGCCGCACTGGGCGAGCAGTACTTC.

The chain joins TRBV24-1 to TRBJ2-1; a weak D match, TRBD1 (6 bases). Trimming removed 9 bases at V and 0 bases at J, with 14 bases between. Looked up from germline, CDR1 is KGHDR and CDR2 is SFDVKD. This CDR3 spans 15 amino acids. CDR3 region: CATPRSGDSYNEQFF. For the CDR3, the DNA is TGTGCCACCCCGAGATCAGGGGACTCCTACAATGAGCAGTTCTTC.

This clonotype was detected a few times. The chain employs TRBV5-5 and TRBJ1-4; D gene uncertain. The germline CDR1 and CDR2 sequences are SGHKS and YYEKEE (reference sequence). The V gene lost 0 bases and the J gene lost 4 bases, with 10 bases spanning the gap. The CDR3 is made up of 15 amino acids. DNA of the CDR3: TGTGCCAGCAGCTTGGGGACGGTACTTAATGAAAAACTGTTTTTT. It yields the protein CASSLGTVLNEKLFF.

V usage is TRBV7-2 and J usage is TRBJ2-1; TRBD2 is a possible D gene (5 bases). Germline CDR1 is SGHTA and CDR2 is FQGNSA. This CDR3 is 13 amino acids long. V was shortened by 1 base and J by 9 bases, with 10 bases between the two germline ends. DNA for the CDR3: TGTGCCAGCAGCTTAGGGCTAGCTCGTGAGCAGTTCTTC. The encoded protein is CASSLGLAREQFF.

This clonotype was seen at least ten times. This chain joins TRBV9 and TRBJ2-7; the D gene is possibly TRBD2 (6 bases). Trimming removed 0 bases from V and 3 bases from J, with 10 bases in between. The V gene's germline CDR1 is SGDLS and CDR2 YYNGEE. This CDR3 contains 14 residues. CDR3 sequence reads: CASSVGSGYYEQYF. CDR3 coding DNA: TGTGCCAGCAGCGTAGGTAGCGGATACTACGAGCAGTACTTC.

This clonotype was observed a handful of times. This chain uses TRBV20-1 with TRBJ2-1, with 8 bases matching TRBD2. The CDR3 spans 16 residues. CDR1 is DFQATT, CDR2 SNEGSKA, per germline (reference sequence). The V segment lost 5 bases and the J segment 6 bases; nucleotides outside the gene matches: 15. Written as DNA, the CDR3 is TGCAGTGCTGGACCGCCATTAGCGGGACTCGGCAATGAGCAGTTCTTC. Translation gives CSAGPPLAGLGNEQFF.

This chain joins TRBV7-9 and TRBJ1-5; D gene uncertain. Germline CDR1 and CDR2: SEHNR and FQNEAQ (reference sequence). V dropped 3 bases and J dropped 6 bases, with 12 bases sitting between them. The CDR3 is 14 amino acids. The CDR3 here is CASSFGGSLQPQHF. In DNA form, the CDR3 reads TGTGCCAGCAGCTTTGGCGGCAGCCTTCAGCCCCAGCATTTT.

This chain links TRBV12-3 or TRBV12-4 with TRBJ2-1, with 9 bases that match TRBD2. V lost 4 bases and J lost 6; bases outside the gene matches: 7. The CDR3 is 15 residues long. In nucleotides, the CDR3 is TGTGCCAGCAGTTCGACTAGCGGAACTTTCAATGAGCAGTTCTTC. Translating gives CASSSTSGTFNEQFF.

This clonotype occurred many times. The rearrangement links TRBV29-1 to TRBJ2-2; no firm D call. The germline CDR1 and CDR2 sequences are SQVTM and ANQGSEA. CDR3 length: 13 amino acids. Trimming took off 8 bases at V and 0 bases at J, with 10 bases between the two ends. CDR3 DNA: TGCAGCTTCAGCGAATCGAACACCGGGGAGCTGTTTTTT. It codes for CSFSESNTGELFF.